This entry lists 8 T cell receptor beta chains sequenced from one sample in a study of cytomegalovirus exposure and HLA in healthy donors. Vbeta (60) and Jbeta (13) primers were used in the PCR. Profiled with immunoSEQ multiplex PCR; TCRdb holds only in-frame clones, not every one. The data hold about 170,000 clones, with 75% to 85% observed a single time. The sequenced sample was PBMCs. The source is a woman in her late teens or twenties in good health and CMV-seropositive.

The chain couples TRBV5-4 to TRBJ1-2; 7 nucleotides match TRBD1. The CDR3 is made up of 18 amino acids. J lost 3 bases, V lost 0 bases, and 14 bases had no gene match. Per the germline V gene, CDR1 is SGHNT and CDR2 is YYREEE (reference sequence). DNA for the CDR3: TGTGCCAGCAGCTTGGGGAGTGGAGGAGACAGGGCTCACTATGGCTACACCTTC. It encodes CASSLGSGGDRAHYGYTF.

The rearrangement links TRBV19 to TRBJ2-7; TRBD2 aligns across 8 bases. With V trimmed by 4 bases and J by 3 bases, 2 bases remained unmatched. Germline V lookup: CDR1 LNHDA, CDR2 SQIVND (reference sequence). The CDR3 runs 13 residues. CDR3 protein: CASSRTSFYEQYF. In DNA, the CDR3 is TGTGCCAGTAGTAGGACTAGCTTCTACGAGCAGTACTTC.

This clone was recorded once. The chain employs TRBV7-9 and TRBJ1-5; TRBD1 is a possible D gene (6 bases). Trimming removed 5 bases at V and 4 bases at J, with 12 bases between. The germline CDR1 and CDR2 sequences are SEHNR and FQNEAQ (reference sequence). The CDR3 has 14 amino acids. The CDR3 spells CASSPGGQNQPQHF. In nucleotides, the CDR3 is TGTGCCAGCAGCCCCGGGGGGCAGAATCAGCCCCAGCATTTT.

This clone showed up just once. The rearrangement uses TRBV6-5 and TRBJ1-1; the D is unclear. The germline gives CDR1 MNHEY, CDR2 SVGAGI. The germline V and J ends were trimmed by 2 bases and 0 bases, with 10 bases remaining between them. CDR3 length equals 15 residues. As DNA, the CDR3 is TGTGCCAGCAGTTACAGTCCAGAGGTGAACACTGAAGCTTTCTTT. Translated, it gives CASSYSPEVNTEAFF.

V is TRBV2 and J is TRBJ1-2; tentative D call: TRBD1 (5 bases). Germline V gene lookup returns CDR1 SNHLY and CDR2 FYNNEI. Between the trimmed V and J ends, which lost 8 bases and 0 bases, there was a span of 13 bases. The CDR3 extends over 14 amino acids. The CDR3 nucleotides read TGTGCCAGCCTGGGGGGAGCCGCTAACTATGGCTACACCTTC. Amino acid sequence: CASLGGAANYGYTF.

This clone was observed a handful of times. This sequence joins TRBV2 and TRBJ2-7; the D gene is possibly TRBD1 (6 bases). The V gene lost 7 bases and the J gene lost 6 bases, with 16 bases spanning the gap. CDR1 is SNHLY and CDR2 is FYNNEI in the germline V gene. This CDR3 is 13 amino acids long. CDR3 region: CASIDTLRGEQYF. DNA of the CDR3: TGTGCCAGCATTGATACCCTCAGGGGCGAGCAGTACTTC.

The chain links TRBV4-1 to TRBJ2-2; the match to TRBD2 covers 9 bases. Germline loops: CDR1 MGHRA, CDR2 YSYEKL. CDR3 length: 17 amino acids. The junction had 6 bases not matched to a gene; V was cut back by 1 base and J by 3 bases. CDR3 in amino acids: CASSQGRRGGDTGELFF. The CDR3 DNA sequence: TGCGCCAGCAGCCAAGGGAGGCGGGGGGGCGACACCGGGGAGCTGTTTTTT.

This clone was counted once. V gene TRBV6-4 combines with J gene TRBJ1-1; 7 bases are a match to TRBD1. The CDR3 contains 17 residues. J lost 2 bases, V lost 2 bases, and 11 bases had no gene match. Germline-derived CDR1 and CDR2 are MRHNA and SNTAGT. DNA for the CDR3: TGTGCCAGCAGTGACCCCTCTCCGCAGGGGGTAAACACTGAAGCTTTCTTT. Its protein is CASSDPSPQGVNTEAFF.